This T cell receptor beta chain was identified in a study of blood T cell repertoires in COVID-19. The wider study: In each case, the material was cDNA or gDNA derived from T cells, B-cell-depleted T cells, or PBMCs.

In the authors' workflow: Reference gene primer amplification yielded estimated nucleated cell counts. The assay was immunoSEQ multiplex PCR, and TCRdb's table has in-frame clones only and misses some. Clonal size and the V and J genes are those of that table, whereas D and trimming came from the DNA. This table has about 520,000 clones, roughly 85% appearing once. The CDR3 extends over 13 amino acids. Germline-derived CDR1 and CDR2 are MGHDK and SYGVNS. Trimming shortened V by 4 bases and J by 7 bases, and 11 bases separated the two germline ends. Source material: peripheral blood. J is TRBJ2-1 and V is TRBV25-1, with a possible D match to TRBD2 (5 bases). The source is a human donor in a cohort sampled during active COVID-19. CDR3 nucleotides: TGTGCCAGCAGTGCCGGGATCGAGAATGAGCAGTTCTTC. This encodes CASSAGIENEQFF.